The present entry profiles one T cell receptor beta chain with its context. No antigen is known for it. With 8 bases clipped from V and 1 base from J, the junction kept 8 bases outside the gene matches. CDR3 size: 15 residues. Germline-derived CDR1 and CDR2 are MNHEY and SVGAGI. Profiling relied on immunoSEQ multiplex PCR, and the TCRdb table lists in-frame clones only, not all of them. The table shows 32,000 or so clones, with 65% to 85% occurring only once. The sample is drawn from a study of T cells in narcolepsy. Study results and caveats: Comparing one patient's CSF and blood CD4+ clonotypes highlighted HCRT- and TRIB2-specific autoreactive clonotypes. No autoreactive T cell clone sequences appeared in some memory CD4+ repertoires. Autoreactive clonotypes reportedly recurred in blood of same and different patients, not controls.

The chain uses TRBV6-5 and TRBJ1-2; 9 bases agree with TRBD1. This receptor was identified in a human donor in good health. Material for sequencing was memory (CD45RA-) CD4+ T cells from blood. CDR3 sequence: CASFTPGQGNYGYTF. The CDR3, as DNA: TGTGCCAGCTTCACTCCGGGACAGGGTAACTATGGCTACACCTTC.